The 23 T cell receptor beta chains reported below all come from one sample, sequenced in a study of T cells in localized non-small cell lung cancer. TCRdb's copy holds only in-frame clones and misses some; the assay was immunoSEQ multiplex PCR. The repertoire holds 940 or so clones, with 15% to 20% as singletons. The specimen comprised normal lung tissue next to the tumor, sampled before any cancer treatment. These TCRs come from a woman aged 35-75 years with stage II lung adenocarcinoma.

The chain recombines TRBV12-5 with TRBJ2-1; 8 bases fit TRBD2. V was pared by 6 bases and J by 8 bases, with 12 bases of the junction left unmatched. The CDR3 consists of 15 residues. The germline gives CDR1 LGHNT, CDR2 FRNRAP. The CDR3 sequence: CASGYPVSGIYEQFF. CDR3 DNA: TGTGCTAGTGGCTACCCCGTTAGCGGGATATATGAGCAGTTCTTC. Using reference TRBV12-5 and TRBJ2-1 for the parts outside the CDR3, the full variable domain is DARVTQTPRHKVTEMGQEVTMRCQPILGHNTVFWYRQTMMQGLELLAYFRNRAPLDDSGMPKDRFSAEMPDATLATLKIQPSEPRDSAVYFCASGYPVSGIYEQFFGPGTRLTVL.

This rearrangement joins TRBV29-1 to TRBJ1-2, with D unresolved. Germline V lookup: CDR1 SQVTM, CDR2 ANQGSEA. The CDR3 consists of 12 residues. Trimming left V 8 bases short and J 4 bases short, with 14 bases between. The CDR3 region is CSYQEGSYGYTF. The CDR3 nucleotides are TGCAGCTATCAGGAGGGTAGCTATGGCTACACCTTC. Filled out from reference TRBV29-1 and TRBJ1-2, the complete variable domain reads SAVISQKPSRDICQRGTSLTIQCQVDSQVTMMFWYRQQPGQSLTLIATANQGSEATYESGFVIDKFPISRPNLTFSTLTVSNMSPEDSSIYLCSYQEGSYGYTFGSGTRLTVV.

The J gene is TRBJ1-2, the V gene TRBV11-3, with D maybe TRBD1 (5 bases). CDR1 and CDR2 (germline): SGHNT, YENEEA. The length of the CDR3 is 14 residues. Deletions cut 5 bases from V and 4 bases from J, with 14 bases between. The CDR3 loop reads CASSPGRNLYGYTF. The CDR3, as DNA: TGTGCCAGCAGCCCGGGACGGAATCTCTATGGCTACACCTTC.

The CDR3 bases are TGTGCCAGCAGCAGAGTAGCGGGCCGGGGGGGAGAGACCCAGTACTTC. This gives the protein CASSRVAGRGGETQYF. This chain joins TRBV6-8 and TRBJ2-5, with TRBD2 identical over 8 bases. Trimming removed 6 bases from V and 4 bases from J; junction bases left unmatched: 13. This CDR3 is built from 16 residues. Germline lookup yields CDR1 MNHGY and CDR2 SAAAGT.

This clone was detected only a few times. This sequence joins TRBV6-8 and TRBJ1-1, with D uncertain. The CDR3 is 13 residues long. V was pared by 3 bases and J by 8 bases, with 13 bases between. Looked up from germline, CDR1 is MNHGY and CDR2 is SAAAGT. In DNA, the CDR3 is TGTGCCAGCAGTTATAACCCGGAGTCCGAAGCTTTCTTT. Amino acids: CASSYNPESEAFF.

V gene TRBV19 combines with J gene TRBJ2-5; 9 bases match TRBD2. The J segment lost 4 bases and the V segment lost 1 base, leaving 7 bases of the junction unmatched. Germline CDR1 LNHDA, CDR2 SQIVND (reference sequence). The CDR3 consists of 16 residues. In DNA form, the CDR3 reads TGTGCCAGTAGTATAGTGCGCGGGGGGGCCGGAGAGACCCAGTACTTC. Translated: CASSIVRGGAGETQYF.

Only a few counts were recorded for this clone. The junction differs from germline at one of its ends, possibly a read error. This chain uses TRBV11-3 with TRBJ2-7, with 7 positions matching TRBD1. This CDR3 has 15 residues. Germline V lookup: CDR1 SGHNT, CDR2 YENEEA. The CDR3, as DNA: TGTGCCAGCAGCTCATACCGGGACAGTACTACGATGGGGAACTTC. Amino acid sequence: CASSSYRDSTTMGNF.

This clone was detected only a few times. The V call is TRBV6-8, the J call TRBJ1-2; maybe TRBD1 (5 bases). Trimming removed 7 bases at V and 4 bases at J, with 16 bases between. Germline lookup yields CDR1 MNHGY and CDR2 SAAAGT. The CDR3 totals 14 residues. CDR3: CASTPREESYGYTF. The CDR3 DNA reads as TGTGCCAGCACCCCCAGGGAGGAGAGCTATGGCTACACCTTC.

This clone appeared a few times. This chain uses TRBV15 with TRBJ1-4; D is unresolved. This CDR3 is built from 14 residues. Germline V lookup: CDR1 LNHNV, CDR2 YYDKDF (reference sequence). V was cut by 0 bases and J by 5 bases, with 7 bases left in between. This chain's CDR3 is CATSRDIGNEKLFF. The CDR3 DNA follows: TGTGCCACCAGCAGAGATATCGGAAATGAAAAACTGTTTTTT.

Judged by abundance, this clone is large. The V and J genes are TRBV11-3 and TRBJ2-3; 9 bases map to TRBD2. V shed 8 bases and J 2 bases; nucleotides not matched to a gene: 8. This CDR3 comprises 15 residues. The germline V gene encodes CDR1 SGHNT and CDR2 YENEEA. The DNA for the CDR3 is TGTGCCAGCCTCAGAGCGGGGGGCGACACAGATACGCAGTATTTT. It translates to CASLRAGGDTDTQYF. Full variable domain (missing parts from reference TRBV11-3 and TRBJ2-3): EAGVVQSPRYKIIEKKQPVAFWCNPISGHNTLYWYLQNLGQGPELLIRYENEEAVDDSQLPKDRFSAERLKGVDSTLKIQPAELGDSAVYLCASLRAGGDTDTQYFGPGTRLTVL.

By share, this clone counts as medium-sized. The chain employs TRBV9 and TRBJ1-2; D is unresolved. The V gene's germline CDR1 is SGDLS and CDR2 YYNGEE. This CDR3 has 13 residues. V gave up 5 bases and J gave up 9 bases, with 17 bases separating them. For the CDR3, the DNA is TGTGCCAGCAGTGACGTAGAGGGAGGACGCTACACCTTC. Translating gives CASSDVEGGRYTF. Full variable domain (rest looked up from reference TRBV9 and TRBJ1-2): DSGVTQTPKHLITATGQRVTLRCSPRSGDLSVYWYQQSLDQGLQFLIQYYNGEERAKGNILERFSAQQFPDLHSELNLSSLELGDSALYFCASSDVEGGRYTFGSGTRLTVV.

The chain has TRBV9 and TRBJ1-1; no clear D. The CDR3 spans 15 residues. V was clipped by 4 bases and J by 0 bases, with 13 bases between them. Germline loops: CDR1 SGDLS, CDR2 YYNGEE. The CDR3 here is CASSLVGDLNTEAFF. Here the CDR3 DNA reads TGTGCCAGCAGCTTAGTTGGCGATTTGAACACTGAAGCTTTCTTT.

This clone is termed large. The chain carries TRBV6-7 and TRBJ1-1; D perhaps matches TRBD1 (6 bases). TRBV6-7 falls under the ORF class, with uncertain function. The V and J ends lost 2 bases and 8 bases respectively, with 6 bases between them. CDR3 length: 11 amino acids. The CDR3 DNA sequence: TGTGCCAGCAGTTACGGACAGGAAGCTTTCTTT. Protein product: CASSYGQEAFF.

CDR3 protein: CASSPDREDGYTF. The CDR3 region has the DNA TGTGCCAGCTCTCCGGACAGGGAAGATGGCTACACCTTC. The rearrangement uses TRBV18 and TRBJ1-2; 8 nucleotides align to TRBD1. Germline trimming cut 6 bases from V and 6 bases from J; bases unmatched to any gene: 6. The germline V gene encodes CDR1 KGHSH and CDR2 LQKENI. This CDR3 is built from 13 residues.

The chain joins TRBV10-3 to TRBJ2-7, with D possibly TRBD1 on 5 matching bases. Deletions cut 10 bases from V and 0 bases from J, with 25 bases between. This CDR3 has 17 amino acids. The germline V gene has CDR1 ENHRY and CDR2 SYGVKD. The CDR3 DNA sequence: TGTGCCACCAAAGGGGATACAGGTAGAGGATCCTCCTACGAGCAGTACTTC. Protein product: CATKGDTGRGSSYEQYF.

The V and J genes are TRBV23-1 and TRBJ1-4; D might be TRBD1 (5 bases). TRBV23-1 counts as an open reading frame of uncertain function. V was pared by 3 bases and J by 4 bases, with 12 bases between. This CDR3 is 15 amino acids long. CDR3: CASSHRGRINEKLFF. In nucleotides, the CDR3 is TGCGCCAGCAGTCACCGGGGCAGGATTAATGAAAAACTGTTTTTT.

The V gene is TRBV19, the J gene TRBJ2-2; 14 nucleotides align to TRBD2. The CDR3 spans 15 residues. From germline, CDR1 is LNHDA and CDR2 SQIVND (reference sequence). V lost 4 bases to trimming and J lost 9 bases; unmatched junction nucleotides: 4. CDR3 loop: CASSTGTSGGRELFF. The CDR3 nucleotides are TGTGCCAGTAGTACCGGGACTAGCGGGGGTAGGGAGCTGTTTTTT.

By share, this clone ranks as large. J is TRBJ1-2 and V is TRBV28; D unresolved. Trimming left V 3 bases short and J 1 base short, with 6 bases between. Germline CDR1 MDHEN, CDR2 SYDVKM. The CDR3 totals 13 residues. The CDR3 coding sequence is TGTGCCAGCAGTTTGGACCTTAACTATGGCTACACCTTC. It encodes CASSLDLNYGYTF.

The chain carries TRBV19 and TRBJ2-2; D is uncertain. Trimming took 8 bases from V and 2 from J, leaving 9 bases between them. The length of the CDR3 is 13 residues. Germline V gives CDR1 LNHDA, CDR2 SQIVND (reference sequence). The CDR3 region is CASADPNTGELFF. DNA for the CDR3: TGTGCCAGTGCGGACCCTAACACCGGGGAGCTGTTTTTT.

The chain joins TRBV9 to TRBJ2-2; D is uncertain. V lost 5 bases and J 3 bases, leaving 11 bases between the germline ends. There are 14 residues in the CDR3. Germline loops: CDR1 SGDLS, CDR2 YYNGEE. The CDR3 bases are TGTGCCAGCAGGAAAGAAGGGTACACCGGGGAGCTGTTTTTT. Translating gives CASRKEGYTGELFF.

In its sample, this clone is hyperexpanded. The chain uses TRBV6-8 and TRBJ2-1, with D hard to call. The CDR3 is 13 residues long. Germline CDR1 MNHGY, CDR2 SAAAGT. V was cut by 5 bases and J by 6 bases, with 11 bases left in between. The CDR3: CASSTKGGNEQFF. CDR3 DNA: TGTGCCAGCAGTACTAAAGGTGGCAATGAGCAGTTCTTC.

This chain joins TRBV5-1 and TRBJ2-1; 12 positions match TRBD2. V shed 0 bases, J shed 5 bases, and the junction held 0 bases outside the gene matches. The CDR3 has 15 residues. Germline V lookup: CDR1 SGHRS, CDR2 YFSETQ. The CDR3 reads CASSLGTSGDNEQFF. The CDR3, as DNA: TGCGCCAGCAGCTTGGGGACTAGCGGGGACAATGAGCAGTTCTTC.

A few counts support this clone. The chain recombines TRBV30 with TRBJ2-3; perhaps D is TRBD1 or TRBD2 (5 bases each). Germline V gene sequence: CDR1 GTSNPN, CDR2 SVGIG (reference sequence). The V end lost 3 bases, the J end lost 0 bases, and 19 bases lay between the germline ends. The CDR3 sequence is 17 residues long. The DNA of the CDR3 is TGTGCCTGGAGAGAGGGATGGGGGACGACTAGCACAGATACGCAGTATTTT. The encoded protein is CAWREGWGTTSTDTQYF.